The clone carrying this TCR beta chain is labeled as large. What it recognizes is unknown. Germline V gene sequence: CDR1 MNHEY, CDR2 SVGAGI. The CDR3 consists of 15 residues. V was pared by 3 bases and J by 0 bases, with 9 bases between. TCRdb reprocessed the reads via MiXCR and lists one record per CDR3 protein. The table lists about 890 distinct CDR3 sequences, 16% of them singletons. These data come from a study of liver allograft versus peripheral blood T cells. Study at large: Blood and transplanted-liver T cell receptor repertoires from recipients were compared. Study results and caveats: Repertoires of T cell receptors that resided inside liver allografts reportedly differed from those in peripheral blood.

The rearrangement links TRBV6-5 to TRBJ1-3; D not resolved. This TCR came from a human patient who had a liver transplant. The T cells may partly be graft donor cells. CDR3 sequence (DNA): TGTGCCAGCAGTTATAGCCGGGGCTCTGGAAACACCATATATTTT. This translates into CASSYSRGSGNTIYF.